Each of the 18 T cell receptor beta chains below was sequenced from the same sample in a study of blood T cell repertoires in COVID-19. The assay was immunoSEQ multiplex PCR, and TCRdb's table has in-frame clones only and misses some. The table records 93,000 or so clones, roughly 84% of them present only once. The sample comprised peripheral blood. The receptors originated from a human donor in a cohort sampled during active or convalescent COVID-19.

The rearrangement links TRBV6-5 to TRBJ1-1, with a possible D match to TRBD1 (6 bases). This CDR3 spans 15 amino acids. In germline, CDR1 is MNHEY, CDR2 SVGAGI. Trimming took off 6 bases at V and 3 bases at J, with 17 bases between the two ends. CDR3 in amino acids: CASSLGAGADTEAFF. The CDR3 DNA sequence: TGTGCCAGCAGCCTGGGGGCGGGGGCGGACACTGAAGCTTTCTTT.

V and J are TRBV5-1 and TRBJ2-7; D perhaps matches TRBD1 (6 bases). The germline gives CDR1 SGHRS, CDR2 YFSETQ. The CDR3 sequence is 14 residues long. Trimming cost V 4 bases and J 4 bases, with 15 bases left between them. The CDR3 bases are TGCGCCAGCAGCCACGGACAGCCGCCTTACGAGCAGTACTTC. It codes for CASSHGQPPYEQYF.

The chain recombines TRBV5-1 with TRBJ2-1; D perhaps matches TRBD2 (5 bases). This CDR3 region has 11 residues. V lost 5 bases and J 8 bases, leaving 8 bases between the germline ends. From germline, CDR1 is SGHRS and CDR2 YFSETQ. The DNA for the CDR3 is TGCGCCAGCAGGGAGGTAGATGAGCAGTTCTTC. Amino acids: CASREVDEQFF.

This rearrangement joins TRBV7-3 to TRBJ2-3, with D possibly matching TRBD2 (6 bases). CDR3 length: 14 residues. Trimming pared 2 bases from V and 2 bases from J, leaving 8 bases between. The germline CDR1 and CDR2 sequences are SGHTA and FQGTGA. The CDR3 protein is CASSLRGDTDTQYF. The CDR3 DNA reads as TGTGCCAGCAGCTTACGCGGGGACACAGATACGCAGTATTTT.

The genes are TRBV19 and TRBJ1-2, with a weak D call TRBD1 (6 bases). The CDR3 consists of 14 residues. V was pared by 9 bases and J by 2 bases, with 16 bases between. Germline assignment: CDR1 LNHDA and CDR2 SQIVND (reference sequence). For the CDR3, the DNA is TGTGCCAGCTCCCGCGGGGGGGCCAACTATGGCTACACCTTC. This codes for CASSRGGANYGYTF.

This sequence joins TRBV6-8 and TRBJ1-5; TRBD1 agrees at 9 bases. The CDR3 totals 15 residues. Germline V gene lookup returns CDR1 MNHGY and CDR2 SAAAGT. Trimming cost V 4 bases and J 4 bases; bases outside gene matches: 5. The CDR3 DNA is TGTGCCAGCAGTTCTCGGGACAGGGTAAATCAGCCCCAGCATTTT. Protein sequence: CASSSRDRVNQPQHF.

The DNA of the CDR3 is TGTGCCAGCAGTGAGACAGGGGTTAATGAAAAACTGTTTTTT. The encoded protein is CASSETGVNEKLFF. The chain is built from TRBV6-1 and TRBJ1-4; 8 nucleotides line up with TRBD1. The CDR3 is made up of 14 amino acids. Germline values: CDR1 MNHNS, CDR2 SASEGT. V shed 3 bases, J shed 4 bases, and the junction held 1 base outside the gene matches.

The rearrangement links TRBV7-6 to TRBJ1-4; possible D gene TRBD1, 5 bases. The ends were cut back, 0 bases at V and 3 bases at J, with 14 bases in the middle. The length of the CDR3 is 17 residues. Germline V CDR1 and CDR2: SGHVS, FNYEAQ. CDR3 loop: CASSLAPPRAPNEKLFF. The CDR3 DNA is TGTGCCAGCAGCTTAGCGCCCCCCAGGGCGCCTAATGAAAAACTGTTTTTT. Filled out from reference TRBV7-6 and TRBJ1-4, the complete variable domain reads GAGVSQSPRYKVTKRGQDVALRCDPISGHVSLYWYRQALGQGPEFLTYFNYEAQQDKSGLPNDRFSAERPEGSISTLTIQRTEQRDSAMYRCASSLAPPRAPNEKLFFGSGTQLSVL.

The V and J genes are TRBV7-2 and TRBJ2-5; D is possibly TRBD1 (7 bases). Germline V gene sequence: CDR1 SGHTA, CDR2 FQGNSA. The CDR3 runs 14 residues. Trimming cost V 5 bases and J 5 bases, with 15 bases left between them. The CDR3 is CASSLWQGGETQYF. Here the CDR3 DNA reads TGTGCCAGCAGCCTATGGCAGGGGGGTGAGACCCAGTACTTC.

The genes are TRBV28 and TRBJ1-5, with D possibly TRBD1 on 6 matching bases. The V end lost 5 bases, the J end lost 5 bases, and 16 bases lay between the germline ends. The CDR3 runs 15 residues. The germline V gene has CDR1 MDHEN and CDR2 SYDVKM. Here the CDR3 reads CASSRKDRTDQPQHF. For the CDR3, the DNA is TGTGCCAGCAGTCGCAAGGACAGAACGGATCAGCCCCAGCATTTT.

This chain links TRBV5-4 with TRBJ2-7, with 7 bases lining up with TRBD1. There are 16 residues in the CDR3. Germline assignment: CDR1 SGHNT and CDR2 YYREEE (reference sequence). V gave up 3 bases and J gave up 2 bases; unmatched junction bases: 11. The CDR3 coding sequence is TGTGCCAGCAGCTATCCCGGGACAGCCGAAACCTACGAGCAGTACTTC. This encodes CASSYPGTAETYEQYF.

The rearrangement links TRBV2 to TRBJ2-7; 10 bases agree with TRBD2. Germline loops: CDR1 SNHLY, CDR2 FYNNEI. V shed 1 base and J 5 bases; nucleotides not matched to a gene: 5. This CDR3 is 15 amino acids long. The CDR3: CASSEGLAGANEQYF. DNA of the CDR3: TGTGCCAGCAGTGAAGGGCTAGCGGGGGCCAACGAGCAGTACTTC.

This clone was seen only once. The V gene is TRBV6-2 or TRBV6-3, the J gene TRBJ2-1; 8 bases map to TRBD2. This CDR3 region has 16 residues. The V segment lost 4 bases and the J segment 6 bases; nucleotides outside the gene matches: 11. Germline CDR1 and CDR2: MNHEY and SVGEGT. CDR3 nucleotide sequence: TGTGCCAGCAGTTCCTTGAGTAGCGGGGAGATCAATGAGCAGTTCTTC. Translation: CASSSLSSGEINEQFF.

This clone has only a few counts. The gene calls are TRBV28 and TRBJ1-2; D is unresolved. The CDR3 runs 12 residues. Trimming removed 3 bases from V and 8 bases from J, with 10 bases in between. Germline-derived CDR1 and CDR2 are MDHEN and SYDVKM. The CDR3 spells CASSLMEYGYTF. The CDR3 nucleotides are TGTGCCAGCAGTTTGATGGAGTACGGCTACACCTTC.

The chain has TRBV11-2 and TRBJ2-3, with 9 nucleotides matching TRBD2. The CDR3 is made up of 18 amino acids. V lost 0 bases, J lost 0 bases, and 7 bases stayed unmatched. Germline V CDR1 and CDR2: SGHAT, FQNNGV. Here the CDR3 reads CASSLEIAGATSTDTQYF. CDR3 DNA: TGTGCCAGCAGCTTAGAAATAGCGGGGGCCACTAGCACAGATACGCAGTATTTT.

The sample holds a few counts of this clone. The chain joins TRBV7-2 to TRBJ2-5; perhaps TRBD2 as D (6 bases). With 5 bases removed from V and 4 bases from J, the gap between germline ends came to 14 bases. The V gene's germline CDR1 is SGHTA and CDR2 FQGNSA. CDR3 length equals 14 residues. CDR3 residues: CASSPSRGGETQYF. The CDR3 bases are TGTGCCAGCAGCCCCTCAAGGGGAGGAGAGACCCAGTACTTC.

V is TRBV11-2 and J is TRBJ2-7; D may be TRBD1 (5 bases). V shed 2 bases and J shed 0 bases, with 14 bases lying between them. From germline, CDR1 is SGHAT and CDR2 FQNNGV. The CDR3 sequence is 16 residues long. The CDR3 DNA sequence: TGTGCCAGCAGCTTATCCCCTCACAGGACCTCCTACGAGCAGTACTTC. Protein product: CASSLSPHRTSYEQYF.

This chain links TRBV19 with TRBJ1-4, with 9 nucleotides matching TRBD1. Per the germline V gene, CDR1 is LNHDA and CDR2 is SQIVND (reference sequence). V lost 5 bases and J lost 7; bases outside the gene matches: 5. CDR3 length: 14 residues. The CDR3 nucleotides read TGTGCCAGTAGTCCGGACAGGGGACGTGAAAAACTGTTTTTT. This codes for CASSPDRGREKLFF. The full variable domain, with the rest looked up from reference TRBV19 and TRBJ1-4, is DGGITQSPKYLFRKEGQNVTLSCEQNLNHDAMYWYRQDPGQGLRLIYYSQIVNDFQKGDIAEGYSVSREKKESFPLTVTSAQKNPTAFYLCASSPDRGREKLFFGSGTQLSVL.